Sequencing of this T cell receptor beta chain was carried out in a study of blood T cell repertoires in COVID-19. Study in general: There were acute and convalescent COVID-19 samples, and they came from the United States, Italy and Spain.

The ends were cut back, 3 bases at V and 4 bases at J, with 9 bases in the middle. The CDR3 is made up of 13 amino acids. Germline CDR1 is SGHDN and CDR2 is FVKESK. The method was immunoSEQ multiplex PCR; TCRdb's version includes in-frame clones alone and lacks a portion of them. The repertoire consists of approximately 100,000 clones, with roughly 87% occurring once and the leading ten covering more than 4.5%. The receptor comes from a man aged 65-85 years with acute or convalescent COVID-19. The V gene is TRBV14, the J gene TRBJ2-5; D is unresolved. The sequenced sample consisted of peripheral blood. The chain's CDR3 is CASSQAASETQYF. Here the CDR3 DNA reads TGTGCCAGCAGCCAGGCAGCGTCAGAGACCCAGTACTTC.